This entry lists 6 T cell receptor beta chains sequenced from one sample in a study of CD8 T cells in Susac syndrome. Random hexamers served to reverse transcribe roughly 0.5 to 1 ug RNA. TCRdb called the immunoSEQ multiplex PCR reads again in MiXCR, with one record for every CDR3 protein. The sample lists about 300,000 distinct CDR3 sequences, 65% to 90% occurring once. The sample taken for sequencing was CD8+ T cells from PBMCs. The receptors here all came from a human donor with multiple sclerosis.

This clonotype came up once. The chain has TRBV6-1 and TRBJ2-2, with TRBD1 matching over 7 bases. Per germline, CDR1 MNHNS and CDR2 SASEGT. V was clipped by 6 bases and J by 4 bases; unmatched bases: 17. This CDR3 region has 18 residues. The CDR3 is CASRTRTGYPWGTGELFF. CDR3 bases: TGTGCCAGCAGAACGAGGACAGGCTATCCCTGGGGCACCGGGGAGCTGTTTTTT.

The table lists this clonotype with a count of one. The chain employs TRBV4-3 and TRBJ2-3, with 7 bases fitting TRBD1. J lost 0 bases, V lost 3 bases, and 12 bases had no gene match. CDR1 LGHNA and CDR2 YSLEER come from the germline V gene. The CDR3 is 18 amino acids. Written as DNA, the CDR3 is TGCGCCAGCAGCCATGCTACCGGGACAGTCCCTAGCACAGATACGCAGTATTTT. Its protein product is CASSHATGTVPSTDTQYF.

This clonotype was seen only a few times. The rearrangement uses TRBV7-2 and TRBJ2-5, with D possibly matching TRBD1 (5 bases). The V end was cut by 0 bases, the J end by 5 bases, with 13 bases between. The CDR3 is 15 amino acids. Germline CDR1 reads SGHTA; CDR2 reads FQGNSA. CDR3 amino acids: CASSLAGQGGETQYF. Written as DNA, the CDR3 is TGTGCCAGCAGCTTAGCGGGGCAGGGCGGCGAGACCCAGTACTTC. The variable domain in full, with the rest retrieved from reference TRBV7-2 and TRBJ2-5, is GAGVSQSPSNKVTEKGKDVELRCDPISGHTALYWYRQSLGQGLEFLIYFQGNSAPDKSGLPSDRFSAERTGGSVSTLTIQRTQQEDSAVYLCASSLAGQGGETQYFGPGTRLLVL.

The gene calls are TRBV5-4 and TRBJ1-1, with 9 bases identical to TRBD1. V gave up 1 base and J gave up 6 bases; unmatched junction bases: 7. Germline values: CDR1 SGHNT, CDR2 YYREEE (reference sequence). The CDR3 has 15 amino acids. CDR3 sequence (DNA): TGTGCCAGCAGCTTGACAGGGGGCGCGGCCCCTGAAGCTTTCTTT. This translates into CASSLTGGAAPEAFF.

CDR3 in DNA: TGTGCCAGCAGTTTATCGGCCGGGACAGGGGGAACGCAGTATTTT. This translates into CASSLSAGTGGTQYF. V usage is TRBV27 and J usage is TRBJ2-3; 11 nucleotides align to TRBD1. J lost 9 bases, V lost 0 bases, and 5 bases had no gene match. The CDR3 sequence is 15 residues long. Germline CDR1 MNHEY, CDR2 SMNVEV (reference sequence).

The chain links TRBV20-1 to TRBJ1-5, with D unresolved. CDR1 and CDR2 from the germline V gene are DFQATT and SNEGSKA (reference sequence). The germline V and J ends were trimmed by 0 bases and 0 bases, with 9 bases remaining between them. This CDR3 region has 15 residues. CDR3 in DNA: TGCAGTGCTAGAGATCCGGACTATAGCAATCAGCCCCAGCATTTT. Its translation: CSARDPDYSNQPQHF.